This entry lists 8 T cell receptor beta chains sequenced from one sample in a study of CD8 T cells in Susac syndrome. An input of about 0.5 to 1 ug of RNA was subjected to reverse transcription using random hexamers. TCRdb re-called the immunoSEQ multiplex PCR reads through MiXCR, storing one row per CDR3 protein. The sample consists of about 83,000 distinct CDR3 sequences, approximately 95% of them appearing once. The specimen sequenced was CD8+ T cells from PBMCs. The receptors were sampled from a human donor with Susac syndrome.

The chain has TRBV15 and TRBJ2-5; possibly TRBD1 or TRBD2 for D (5 bases each). V was shortened by 0 bases and J by 4 bases, with 15 bases between the two germline ends. CDR1 and CDR2 from the germline V gene are LNHNV and YYDKDF (reference sequence). This CDR3 is 16 amino acids long. For the CDR3, the DNA is TGTGCCACCAGCAGAGATCGGGGCGGTCCCCTAGAGACCCAGTACTTC. The encoded protein is CATSRDRGGPLETQYF.

V and J are TRBV5-4 and TRBJ2-2; D gene uncertain. Deletions cut 6 bases from V and 5 bases from J, with 11 bases between. The V gene's germline CDR1 is SGHNT and CDR2 YYREEE (reference sequence). The length of the CDR3 is 13 residues. In DNA, the CDR3 is TGTGCCAGCACCCTTTACCATACCGGGGAGCTGTTTTTT. Translating it yields CASTLYHTGELFF.

The rearrangement links TRBV20-1 to TRBJ2-3; D is uncertain. CDR1 DFQATT and CDR2 SNEGSKA come from the germline V gene (reference sequence). This CDR3 comprises 13 residues. Trimming cost V 1 base and J 3 bases, with 8 bases left between them. CDR3: CSARGSWTDTQYF. In nucleotides, the CDR3 is TGCAGTGCTAGAGGGAGTTGGACAGATACGCAGTATTTT.

The rearrangement uses TRBV13 and TRBJ2-1; the match to TRBD1 covers 8 bases. The CDR3 runs 14 residues. Germline V gene lookup returns CDR1 PRHDT and CDR2 FYEKMQ (reference sequence). V lost 5 bases to trimming and J lost 9 bases; unmatched junction nucleotides: 9. Written as DNA, the CDR3 is TGTGCCAGCAGCCAAACCGGGGACAGGAGTGAGCAGTTCTTC. The encoded protein is CASSQTGDRSEQFF.

The CDR3 reads CASSVGWSTSGNDEQFF. CDR3 DNA sequence: TGTGCCAGCAGCGTAGGATGGTCGACTAGCGGGAACGATGAGCAGTTCTTC. The J gene is TRBJ2-1, the V gene TRBV9, with 11 bases fitting TRBD2. Per the germline V gene, CDR1 is SGDLS and CDR2 is YYNGEE. V lost 0 bases and J lost 8; bases outside the gene matches: 10. This CDR3 is built from 17 residues.

This chain links TRBV6-2 or TRBV6-3 with TRBJ2-1, with 9 bases fitting TRBD2. This CDR3 is 13 amino acids long. In germline, CDR1 is MNHEY, CDR2 SVGEGT. V was pared by 2 bases and J by 8 bases, with 1 base of the junction left unmatched. CDR3 DNA: TGTGCCAGCAGTTACGCGGGAGGGGATGAGCAGTTCTTC. This codes for CASSYAGGDEQFF.

The V gene is TRBV7-9, the J gene TRBJ2-7, with 9 bases fitting TRBD1. CDR1 is SEHNR, CDR2 FQNEAQ, per germline (reference sequence). The V and J ends lost 7 bases and 1 base, in that order; junction bases with no gene match: 5. This CDR3 is built from 14 residues. CDR3 bases: TGTGCCAGCACCGAACAGGGGGCGTCCTACGAGCAGTACTTC. Its translation is CASTEQGASYEQYF.

This chain links TRBV13 with TRBJ2-5; 8 nucleotides match TRBD2. Trimming at V came to 6 bases and at J to 5 bases, leaving 5 bases not matched to a gene. CDR1 is PRHDT, CDR2 FYEKMQ, per germline (reference sequence). CDR3 length: 13 amino acids. As DNA, the CDR3 is TGTGCCAGCAGAGAGCGGGAGATGGAGACCCAGTACTTC. Its translation is CASREREMETQYF.